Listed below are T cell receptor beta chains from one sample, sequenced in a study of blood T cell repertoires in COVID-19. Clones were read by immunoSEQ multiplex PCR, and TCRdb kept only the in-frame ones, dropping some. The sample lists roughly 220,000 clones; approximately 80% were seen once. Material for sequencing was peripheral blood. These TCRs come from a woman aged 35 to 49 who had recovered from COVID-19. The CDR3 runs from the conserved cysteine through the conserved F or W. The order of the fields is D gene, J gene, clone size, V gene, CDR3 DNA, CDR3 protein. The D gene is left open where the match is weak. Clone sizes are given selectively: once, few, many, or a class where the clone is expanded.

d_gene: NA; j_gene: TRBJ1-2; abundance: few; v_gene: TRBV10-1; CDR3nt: TGCGCCAGCAGAGGGGGACATTCGGGGTATGGCTACACCTTC; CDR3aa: CASRGGHSGYGYTF
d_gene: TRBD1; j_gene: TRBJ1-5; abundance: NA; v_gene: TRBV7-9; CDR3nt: TGTGCCAGCAGCGCGCAGGGGGGACAGCCCCAGCATTTT; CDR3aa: CASSAQGGQPQHF
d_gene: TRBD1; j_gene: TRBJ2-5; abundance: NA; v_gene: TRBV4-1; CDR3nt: TGCGCCAGCAGCCCAGGGACAGGGGAAGAGACCCAGTACTTC; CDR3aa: CASSPGTGEETQYF
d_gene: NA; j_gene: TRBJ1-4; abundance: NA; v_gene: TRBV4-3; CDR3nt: TGCGCCAGCAGCCAAGAGACGGGAGGGGGTGAAAAACTGTTTTTT; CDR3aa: CASSQETGGGEKLFF
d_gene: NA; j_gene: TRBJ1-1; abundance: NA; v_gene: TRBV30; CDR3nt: TGTGCCTGGAGCGCCCAGGAGGGATGCACTGAAGCTTTCTTT; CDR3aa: CAWSAQEGCTEAFF
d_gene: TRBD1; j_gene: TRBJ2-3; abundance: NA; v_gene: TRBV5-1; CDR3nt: TGCGCCAGCAGCGGACAGGGGGCTTTAGATACGCAGTATTTT; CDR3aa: CASSGQGALDTQYF
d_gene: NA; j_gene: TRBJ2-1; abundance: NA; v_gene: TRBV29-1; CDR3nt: TGCAGCGTTGAAGAAAACCTTTTTAGCTCCTACAATGAGCAGTTCTTC; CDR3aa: CSVEENLFSSYNEQFF
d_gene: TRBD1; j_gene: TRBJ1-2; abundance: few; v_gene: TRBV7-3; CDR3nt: TGTGCCAGTGGGACAGCCTCGATGGGAGGCTACACCTTC; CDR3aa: CASGTASMGGYTF
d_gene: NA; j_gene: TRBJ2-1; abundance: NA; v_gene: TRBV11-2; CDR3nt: TGTGCCAGCACCCTTCGAAGGGGGAACAATGAGCAGTTCTTC; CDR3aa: CASTLRRGNNEQFF
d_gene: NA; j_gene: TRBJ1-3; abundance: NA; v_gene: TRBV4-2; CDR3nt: TGTGCCAGCAGCCAAGATCCGACAGACCTACTCCTCTCTGGAAACACCATATATTTT; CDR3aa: CASSQDPTDLLLSGNTIYF
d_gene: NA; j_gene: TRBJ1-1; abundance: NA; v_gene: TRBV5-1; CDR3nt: TGCGCCAGCAGGTGGATGGGGGGACCGAACACTGAAGCTTTCTTT; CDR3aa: CASRWMGGPNTEAFF
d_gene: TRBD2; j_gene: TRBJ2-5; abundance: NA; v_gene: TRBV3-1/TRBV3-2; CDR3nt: TGTGCCAGCAGCCAAGCCGGACTAGCGGGGCAAGAGACCCAGTACTTC; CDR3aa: CASSQAGLAGQETQYF
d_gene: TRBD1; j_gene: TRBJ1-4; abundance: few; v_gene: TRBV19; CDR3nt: TGTGCCAGTAGTGTGACCCGACAGGGGAGCACTAATGAAAAACTGTTTTTT; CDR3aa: CASSVTRQGSTNEKLFF
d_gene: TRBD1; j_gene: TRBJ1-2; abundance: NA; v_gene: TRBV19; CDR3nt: TGTGCCAGTAGTTCCCCGGGACAGATCTATGGCTACACCTTC; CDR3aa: CASSSPGQIYGYTF
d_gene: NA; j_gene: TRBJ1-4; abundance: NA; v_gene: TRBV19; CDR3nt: TGTGCCAGTAGTATGGACAGTTCCTATGAAAAACTGTTTTTT; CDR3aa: CASSMDSSYEKLFF
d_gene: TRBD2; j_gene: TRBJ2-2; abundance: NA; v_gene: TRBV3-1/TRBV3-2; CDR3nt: TGTGCCAGCAGCCAAGCTATGACAAGCGGGGGGCGTACCGGGGAGCTGTTTTTT; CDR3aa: CASSQAMTSGGRTGELFF
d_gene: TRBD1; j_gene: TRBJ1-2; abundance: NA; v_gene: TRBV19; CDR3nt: TGTGCCAGTAGTATCATGGGACAGGCTTATGGCTACACCTTC; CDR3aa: CASSIMGQAYGYTF
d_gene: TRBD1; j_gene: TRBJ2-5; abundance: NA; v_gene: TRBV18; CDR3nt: TGTGCCAGCTCAGGGGACAGTCAAGAGACCCAGTACTTC; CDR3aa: CASSGDSQETQYF
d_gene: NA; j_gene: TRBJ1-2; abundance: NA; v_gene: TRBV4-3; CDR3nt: TGCGCCAGCAGCCAAGATGCAGGGGCTGGTGGCTACACCTTC; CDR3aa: CASSQDAGAGGYTF
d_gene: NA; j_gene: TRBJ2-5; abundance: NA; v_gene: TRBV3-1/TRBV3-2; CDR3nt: TGTGCCAGCAGCCAAGTGAGTGGGCTGCAAGAGACCCAGTACTTC; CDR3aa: CASSQVSGLQETQYF
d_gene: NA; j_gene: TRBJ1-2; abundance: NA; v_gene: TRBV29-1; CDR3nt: TGCAGCGTTGTCACATGGACAGAAAAAACTAACTATGGCTACACCTTC; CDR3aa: CSVVTWTEKTNYGYTF
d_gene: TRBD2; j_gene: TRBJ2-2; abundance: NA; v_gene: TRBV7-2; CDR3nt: TGTGCCAGCAGCTGGACGGCGGGGGGGGTAGGCACCGGGGAGCTGTTTTTT; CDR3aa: CASSWTAGGVGTGELFF
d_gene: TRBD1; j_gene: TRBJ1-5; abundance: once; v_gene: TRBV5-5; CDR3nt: TGTGCCAGCAGCGTCCAGGGACAGAGCAATCAGCCCCAGCATTTT; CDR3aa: CASSVQGQSNQPQHF